This T cell receptor beta chain was sequenced during a study of T cells in Graves' hyperthyroidism and ophthalmopathy. Study-level findings and limits: Ophthalmopathy onset followed model prediction by a median approximately six months. Within blood appeared most thyroid clonotypes that had expanded above 0.001.

This CDR3 has 13 residues. The V end lost 6 bases, the J end lost 4 bases, and 11 bases lay between the germline ends. Germline CDR1 and CDR2: KGHSH and LQKENI. From RNA transcripts, TCR beta CDR3 regions were amplified. The HTBI primer set was used in a first-round RT-PCR of the TCR CDR3. TCRdb processed the multiplex PCR reads anew with MiXCR; each CDR3 protein has one entry. Here the sample spans approximately 570,000 distinct CDR3 sequences, just under 20% being singletons. On this clonotype itself: Its target is not known.

Patients with ophthalmopathy all had a Clinical Activity Score of at least 3, a NOSPECS grade of at least 4 and duration under 3 months. Together with thyroid ultrasound, orbital computed tomography, serum thyroxine and TRAb, clinical symptoms were used for diagnoses. This chain joins TRBV18 and TRBJ2-3; D is unresolved. Sequencing was performed on blood. The sequence derives from a man in his forties with Graves' ophthalmopathy. CDR3 sequence reads: CASSDGVSDTQYF. CDR3 in DNA: TGTGCCAGCTCCGATGGAGTTTCAGATACGCAGTATTTT.